The 20 T cell receptor beta chains presented below share a single source sample, sequenced in a study of blood T cell repertoires in COVID-19. Generated by immunoSEQ multiplex PCR, the TCRdb table keeps only in-frame clones and is missing some. In the table there are over 130,000 clones, 84% of which are singletons. Source material: PBMCs or T cells enriched from blood (not recorded which). The receptors stem from a man between 45 and 60 years old in a cohort exposed to, infected with or recovered from COVID-19 (not recorded which).

The rearrangement links TRBV4-1 to TRBJ2-5, with 9 positions matching TRBD2. The V gene end was trimmed by 0 bases and the J gene end by 5 bases; junction bases not matched to a gene: 10. This CDR3 contains 17 residues. In germline, CDR1 is MGHRA, CDR2 YSYEKL. The CDR3 sequence is CASSQDSLAGSMETQYF. CDR3 sequence (DNA): TGCGCCAGCAGCCAAGATAGTCTAGCGGGATCTATGGAGACCCAGTACTTC.

This chain uses TRBV18 with TRBJ2-3, with 10 nucleotides matching TRBD2. The germline CDR1 and CDR2 sequences are KGHSH and LQKENI. Unmatched junction bases numbered 2, after V lost 2 bases and J lost 0 bases. The CDR3 extends over 16 amino acids. The CDR3 bases are TGTGCCAGCTCACCAGTAGCGGGGGGAAGCACAGATACGCAGTATTTT. It translates to CASSPVAGGSTDTQYF.

V gene TRBV5-1 combines with J gene TRBJ2-1, with D tentatively TRBD1 (6 bases). The CDR3 covers 13 residues. Looked up from germline, CDR1 is SGHRS and CDR2 is YFSETQ. Trimming took off 4 bases at V and 5 bases at J, with 10 bases between the two ends. The chain's CDR3 is CASSPDRNNEQFF. The CDR3 DNA is TGCGCCAGCAGCCCAGACAGGAACAATGAGCAGTTCTTC.

Ten or more counts support this clone. The rearrangement uses TRBV30 and TRBJ2-2; 8 bases line up with TRBD2. Per the germline V gene, CDR1 is GTSNPN and CDR2 is SVGIG (reference sequence). The CDR3 loop spans 15 amino acids. V was clipped by 4 bases and J by 1 base; unmatched bases: 5. The CDR3 reads CAWKERGLNTGELFF. The CDR3 DNA follows: TGTGCCTGGAAGGAGCGGGGGTTGAACACCGGGGAGCTGTTTTTT.

This chain uses TRBV18 with TRBJ1-1, with a tentative D call TRBD1 (5 bases). CDR3 length equals 14 residues. Trimming stripped 2 bases from V and 1 base from J, with 8 bases between. Germline V gives CDR1 KGHSH, CDR2 LQKENI. In nucleotides, the CDR3 is TGTGCCAGCTCACCAGGGGCAGAGAACACTGAAGCTTTCTTT. Protein sequence: CASSPGAENTEAFF.

The chain uses TRBV18 and TRBJ1-2; 9 bases are a match to TRBD1. Germline CDR1 and CDR2: KGHSH and LQKENI. The CDR3 totals 15 residues. Losses at the gene ends were 2 bases for V and 7 bases for J; bases not matched to a gene: 8. CDR3 nucleotides: TGTGCCAGCTCACCAACAGGGGGCCTAAATCGTGGCTACACCTTC. It codes for CASSPTGGLNRGYTF.

This clone was seen once. J is TRBJ2-7 and V is TRBV28; TRBD2 matches at 8 bases. Losses at the gene ends were 5 bases for V and 3 bases for J; bases not matched to a gene: 24. The CDR3 totals 20 residues. From germline, CDR1 is MDHEN and CDR2 SYDVKM. The CDR3 reads CASSPPLGRGIGGRYYEQYF. In DNA, the CDR3 is TGTGCCAGCAGTCCCCCATTGGGGCGGGGAATAGGCGGGAGGTACTACGAGCAGTACTTC. The full variable domain, in which reference TRBV28 and TRBJ2-7 provide the parts outside the CDR3, is DVKVTQSSRYLVKRTGEKVFLECVQDMDHENMFWYRQDPGLGLRLIYFSYDVKMKEKGDIPEGYSVSREKKERFSLILESASTNQTSMYLCASSPPLGRGIGGRYYEQYFGPGTRLTVT.

The chain links TRBV29-1 to TRBJ2-5, with D perhaps TRBD2 (6 bases). CDR3 length equals 15 residues. V gave up 3 bases and J gave up 5 bases, with 19 bases separating them. CDR1 and CDR2 (germline): SQVTM, ANQGSEA. The CDR3 sequence is CSVDPQTRFRETQYF. CDR3 sequence (DNA): TGCAGCGTTGACCCCCAGACTAGGTTTCGGGAGACCCAGTACTTC.

The chain uses TRBV10-2 and TRBJ1-2; perhaps TRBD1 as D (6 bases). V gave up 3 bases and J gave up 4 bases, with 9 bases separating them. Germline lookup yields CDR1 WSHSY and CDR2 SAAADI. The CDR3 sequence is 13 residues long. In nucleotides, the CDR3 is TGCGCCAGCAGTGAAAACAGGGCCTATGGCTACACCTTC. Residues: CASSENRAYGYTF.

The rearrangement joins TRBV7-8 to TRBJ2-7; 7 bases are a match to TRBD2. Germline-derived CDR1 and CDR2 are SGHVS and FQNEAQ. This CDR3 is 14 amino acids long. Trimming took 10 bases from V and 0 from J; bases not matched to a gene: 9. The CDR3 nucleotides read TGTGCCACCAAAACTAGCGTGAGCTCCTACGAGCAGTACTTC. Its translation: CATKTSVSSYEQYF.

The chain carries TRBV19 and TRBJ2-6, with 14 bases matching TRBD2. J was trimmed by 0 bases and V by 5 bases; bases with no gene match: 12. The CDR3 has 21 amino acids. Looked up from germline, CDR1 is LNHDA and CDR2 is SQIVND (reference sequence). The chain's CDR3 is CASSPSGGLAGAHSGANVLTF. CDR3 in DNA: TGTGCCAGTAGTCCTTCGGGGGGACTAGCGGGGGCGCACTCTGGGGCCAACGTCCTGACTTTC.

The chain recombines TRBV3-1 (or the pseudogene TRBV3-2) with TRBJ2-5, with 12 bases aligning to TRBD2. The CDR3 contains 15 residues. V trimming: 2 bases; J trimming: 2 bases; junction bases outside the gene matches: 0. Germline CDR1 and CDR2: LGHDT and YNNKEL (reference sequence). The CDR3 here is CASSQLAGGQETQYF. DNA of the CDR3: TGTGCCAGCAGCCAACTAGCGGGAGGGCAAGAGACCCAGTACTTC.

The chain recombines TRBV5-4 with TRBJ2-7; 8 positions match TRBD2. Losses at the gene ends were 3 bases for V and 3 bases for J; bases not matched to a gene: 14. Germline V gives CDR1 SGHNT, CDR2 YYREEE (reference sequence). This CDR3 has 17 residues. The CDR3 region is CASSSGQMSGGHYEQYF. CDR3 DNA: TGTGCCAGCAGCTCCGGCCAGATGAGCGGGGGACACTACGAGCAGTACTTC.

J is TRBJ2-7 and V is TRBV28; possibly TRBD1 for D (6 bases). The V end was cut by 1 base, the J end by 2 bases, with 12 bases between. The CDR3 is made up of 15 amino acids. Germline CDR1 and CDR2: MDHEN and SYDVKM. The CDR3 sequence: CASSLFQGNTYEQYF. The CDR3 nucleotides are TGTGCCAGCAGTTTATTCCAGGGGAATACCTACGAGCAGTACTTC. The entire variable domain, with the rest obtained from reference TRBV28 and TRBJ2-7, is as follows: DVKVTQSSRYLVKRTGEKVFLECVQDMDHENMFWYRQDPGLGLRLIYFSYDVKMKEKGDIPEGYSVSREKKERFSLILESASTNQTSMYLCASSLFQGNTYEQYFGPGTRLTVT.

The CDR3 DNA follows: TGTGCCAGCAGTTTAAGTAGCGGGGGGGCAGATACGCAGTATTTT. This translates into CASSLSSGGADTQYF. V is TRBV6-2 or TRBV6-3 and J is TRBJ2-3; the match to TRBD2 covers 11 bases. From germline, CDR1 is MNHEY and CDR2 SVGEGT. The ends lost 4 bases at V and 4 bases at J; junction bases unmatched: 4. The CDR3 runs 15 residues.

This chain connects TRBV6-5 to TRBJ2-7, with 7 bases matching TRBD1. CDR3 length: 14 residues. The germline V gene has CDR1 MNHEY and CDR2 SVGAGI. V trimming: 6 bases; J trimming: 6 bases; junction bases outside the gene matches: 11. The CDR3 reads CASRPAQGVGEQYF. CDR3 in DNA: TGTGCCAGCAGGCCGGCTCAGGGGGTGGGCGAGCAGTACTTC.

The gene calls are TRBV19 and TRBJ1-5; 9 bases agree with TRBD1. The CDR3 has 15 amino acids. V lost 6 bases and J lost 7; bases outside the gene matches: 10. CDR1 LNHDA and CDR2 SQIVND come from the germline V gene (reference sequence). The CDR3 spells CASSLGGQGRQPQHF. The CDR3 nucleotides are TGTGCCAGTAGCCTTGGGGGACAGGGTAGGCAGCCCCAGCATTTT.

The chain couples TRBV9 to TRBJ1-3; 10 bases align to TRBD1. This CDR3 is built from 18 residues. V shed 2 bases and J 0 bases; nucleotides not matched to a gene: 8. Germline lookup yields CDR1 SGDLS and CDR2 YYNGEE. This chain's CDR3 is CASSVGTGALFSGNTIYF. The DNA for the CDR3 is TGTGCCAGCAGCGTGGGGACAGGGGCGCTTTTCTCTGGAAACACCATATATTTT.

The V and J genes are TRBV12-3 or TRBV12-4 and TRBJ2-7; D may be TRBD1 (5 bases). The CDR3 is made up of 12 amino acids. With 7 bases removed from V and 1 base from J, the gap between germline ends came to 8 bases. The CDR3 region is CASTDSSYEQYF. The DNA of the CDR3 is TGTGCCAGCACCGACAGTTCCTACGAGCAGTACTTC.

The rearrangement joins TRBV9 to TRBJ2-7; no definite D call. V dropped 0 bases and J dropped 1 base, with 5 bases sitting between them. Per germline, CDR1 SGDLS and CDR2 YYNGEE. CDR3 size: 13 residues. The CDR3 nucleotides read TGTGCCAGCAGCGTAGTTCCTTCCTACGAGCAGTACTTC. This sequence encodes CASSVVPSYEQYF.